This TCR beta chain was recovered during a study of T cell changes during pregnancy in multiple sclerosis. The method was immunoSEQ multiplex PCR; TCRdb's version includes in-frame clones alone and lacks a portion of them. This repertoire shows about 44,000 clones, 88% found once; its top ten account for approximately 5.8%. The CDR3 is made up of 16 amino acids. Trimming shortened V by 4 bases and J by 2 bases, and 17 bases separated the two germline ends. Germline CDR1 is SGHNT and CDR2 is YYREEE (reference sequence). The source is a female donor in good health, enrolled as a control in a pregnancy study. Sample: CD8+ T cells from peripheral blood mononuclear cells, taken after pregnancy. The J gene is TRBJ2-3, the V gene TRBV5-4; D call uncertain. The CDR3 sequence: CASSTLLVAPTDTQYF. The CDR3 region has the DNA TGTGCCAGCAGCACTCTGCTAGTCGCCCCCACAGATACGCAGTATTTT.